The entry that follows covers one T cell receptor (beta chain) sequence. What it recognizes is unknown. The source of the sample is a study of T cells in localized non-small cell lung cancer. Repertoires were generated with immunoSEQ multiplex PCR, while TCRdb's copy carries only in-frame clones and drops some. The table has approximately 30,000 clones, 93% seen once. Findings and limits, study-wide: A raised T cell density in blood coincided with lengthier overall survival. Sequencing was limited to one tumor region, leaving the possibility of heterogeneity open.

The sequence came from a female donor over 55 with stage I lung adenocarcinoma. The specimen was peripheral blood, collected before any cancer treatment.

The CDR3, as DNA: TGTGCCAGCAGCCCATCCTCAGGACAGGGGTGGGAAAAACTGTTTTTT. The encoded protein is CASSPSSGQGWEKLFF. This rearrangement joins TRBV7-8 to TRBJ1-4, with TRBD1 matching 9 bases. The J segment lost 8 bases and the V segment lost 5 bases, leaving 12 bases of the junction unmatched. Germline V gives CDR1 SGHVS, CDR2 FQNEAQ. The CDR3 loop spans 16 amino acids.